Sequencing of this T cell receptor (beta chain) was carried out in a study of Ad26.COV2.S vaccination and SARS-CoV-2 variants (TCRdb year 2021). Context from the whole study: Vaccine-arm donors came from COV1001, a multicentre, randomized, double-blind, placebo-controlled phase I-IIa trial of Ad26.COV2.S in healthy adults. Ad26.COV2.S was administered intramuscularly at 5 x 10^10 or 1 x 10^11 viral particles, either as a single shot or as two shots given 56 days apart. A total of roughly 32 samples were included in the TCR-sequenced set, comprising some 20 Ad26.COV2.S vaccine recipients, 5 placebo recipients and 8 SARS-CoV-2 convalescent individuals. TCRbeta repertoire sequencing was used to assess the specificity and breadth of SARS-CoV-2-reactive T cell receptors after Ad26.COV2.S vaccination. Participants in the trial were split at random into five groups of five each, receiving low-dose or high-dose Ad26.COV2.S once or twice, or else placebo on both occasions. Throughout the experiments and outcome assessment, investigators stayed blinded to trial group allocation. What the study reported, not specific to this receptor: Higher spike-specific TCR breadth was observed in Ad26.COV2.S recipients than in placebo recipients (P = 0.0014). Comparable non-spike TCR breadth was observed between vaccine and placebo recipients, consistent with only spike being contained in the vaccine. The study was not powered for comparison of responses between vaccine doses or regimens. The authors noted that the TCR breadth and depth analyses may have underestimated total T cell responses. Substantial breadth of spike-specific CD8+ and CD4+ T cell responses was reported after vaccination.

The immunoSEQ Assay was used to sequence TCRbeta CDR3 regions. After extraction, genomic DNA underwent amplification by bias-controlled multiplex PCR, followed by high-throughput sequencing. Turning to the authors' computational methods: To quantify the absolute abundance of every unique TCRbeta CDR3 region, sequences were collapsed and filtered. Usable DNA was measured by amplifying reference genes present in all nucleated cells, and TCRbeta template counts were normalized to that usable DNA to estimate T cell fraction. Repertoire TCRs were annotated as SARS-CoV-2-specific when V gene, CDR3 amino acid sequence and J gene were exactly matched to a known reactive TCR set. The reference SARS-CoV-2 TCR set was obtained from MIRA and was filtered for enrichment in COVID-19-positive ImmuneCODE repertoires, whereby public or cross-reactive TCRs were removed. Using the MIRA antigens, annotated TCRs were further analysed by specific ORF or by position within an ORF. Depth was the summed frequency of annotated unique rearrangements, while breadth was defined as annotated unique rearrangements over total unique productive rearrangements. Two-sided Wilcoxon rank-sum tests were used to compare TCR breadth between groups. In its TCRdb copy, this immuneACCESS table keeps in-frame sequences only and misses some clones. Where compared with another copy, unresolved V genes explain less than half of these, and the others have no known cause. For V, J and clone size, that table is used; D and trimming come from the DNA. The sample data list roughly 700,000 clones, and roughly 90% of these were observed just once. Approximately 1.5% of the sample lies in the top ten.

Inclusive of the bounding cysteine and phenylalanine, the CDR3 is 13 residues long. Kept here is only the CDR3 DNA, which spans 39 bases and is read in frame from base 1. With respect to this clone: The antigen it binds to is not known. No base quality information exists; no much larger clone differs at one position.

The treatment or condition label for this specimen denotes: some 20 received Ad26.COV2.S at low or high dose, single or two shots; roughly five received placebo; per-sample allocation not given. Repertoires of vaccine and placebo recipients were sequenced from samples taken on day 63 after the first injection. Between 29 July and 7 August 2020, Cohort 1b enrolled about 27 adults aged 18-55 years at one site in Boston, USA. Ad26.COV2.S was a replication-incompetent adenovirus type 26 vector expressing a prefusion-stabilized SARS-CoV-2 spike protein from the original Wuhan strain. The sequence is built from TRBV21-1 and TRBJ2-3; the table's TRBD2 call for D was not verified on the DNA. TRBV21-1 represents a pseudogene. The source was peripheral blood, collected in a trial of Ad26.COV2.S vaccine versus placebo. The origin of this receptor is a person between 18 and 59 years old who received the Ad26.COV2.S COVID-19 vaccine or a placebo. The CDR3 has the sequence CADWRGGTDTQYF. At the DNA level, the sequence is TGTGCAGATTGGAGGGGCGGCACAGATACGCAGTATTTT.